This T cell receptor beta chain was sequenced in a study of shared T cell receptors in the human thymus. Profiled with immunoSEQ multiplex PCR; TCRdb holds only in-frame clones, not every one. The sample consists of some 660,000 clones, approximately 89% of them appearing once. As for this clone: This CDR3 is also generated by other DNA sequences in the sample.

A further study also used this sample, focusing on human thymus T cells. From that report: The donors were infants in Finland with congenital heart defects, otherwise immunologically healthy. The thymus was resected at corrective cardiac surgery.

The specimen sequenced was thymocytes. The source of this sequence is a boy younger than two with a congenital heart defect.

As DNA, the CDR3 is TGTGCCAGCAGTTACTGGGGGGGTTCCTACGAGCAGTACTTC. This gives the protein CASSYWGGSYEQYF. The chain is built from TRBV6-5 and TRBJ2-7; TRBD2 matches at 7 bases. CDR1 MNHEY and CDR2 SVGAGI come from the germline V gene. There are 14 residues in the CDR3. The junction had 1 base not matched to a gene; V was cut back by 1 base and J by 1 base.